The clone carrying this T cell receptor (beta chain) has a handful of counts. The sample originates from a study of beta chain features in type 1 diabetes. Expressed TCRB transcripts were sequenced, since all the RNA that had been isolated was reverse transcribed. This table comes from immunoSEQ multiplex PCR, and its TCRdb copy is limited to in-frame clones, with some not included. The sample gives 110,000 or so clones, 30% to 50% of which show up once; roughly 0.059% is in the top ten. Germline trimming cut 6 bases from V and 0 bases from J; bases unmatched to any gene: 5. The CDR3 sequence is 15 residues long. The germline gives CDR1 MDHEN, CDR2 SYDVKM.

Sequencing was carried out using stem cell memory CD4+ T cells from blood. The rearrangement joins TRBV28 to TRBJ2-1; 7 bases are shared with TRBD1. This TCR derives from a young woman in good health. The CDR3 nucleotides read TGTGCCAGCAGCCGACAGGGTCTCTCCTACAATGAGCAGTTCTTC. Amino acids: CASSRQGLSYNEQFF. The variable domain in full, with the rest retrieved from reference TRBV28 and TRBJ2-1, is DVKVTQSSRYLVKRTGEKVFLECVQDMDHENMFWYRQDPGLGLRLIYFSYDVKMKEKGDIPEGYSVSREKKERFSLILESASTNQTSMYLCASSRQGLSYNEQFFGPGTRLTVL.